This T cell receptor beta chain comes out of a study of blood T cell repertoires in COVID-19. Overall study: Samples of COVID-19 (acute and convalescent) were obtained from the United States, Italy and Spain. PBMCs, B-cell-depleted T cells, or T cells provided the cDNA or gDNA that made up the material.

This CDR3 has 15 amino acids. The V gene's germline CDR1 is SGHTA and CDR2 FQGNSA. V was pared by 2 bases and J by 10 bases, with 15 bases between. How the authors handled the data: Estimation of nucleated cell counts relied on the amplification of reference gene primers. Some clones are missing from TCRdb's copy, which holds only in-frame ones; the method was immunoSEQ multiplex PCR. V, J and clone size were drawn from that table, and D and trimming were deduced from the DNA. Here the sample spans more than 300,000 clones, around 80% being singletons. Material for sequencing was peripheral blood. This TCR derives from a woman aged 45-65 years with acute or convalescent COVID-19. The chain links TRBV7-2 to TRBJ2-6, with D possibly TRBD1 on 6 matching bases. In DNA, the CDR3 is TGTGCCAGCAGCTTAAGGTCAGGGGATAGAAACGTCCTGACTTTC. Translated, it gives CASSLRSGDRNVLTF.